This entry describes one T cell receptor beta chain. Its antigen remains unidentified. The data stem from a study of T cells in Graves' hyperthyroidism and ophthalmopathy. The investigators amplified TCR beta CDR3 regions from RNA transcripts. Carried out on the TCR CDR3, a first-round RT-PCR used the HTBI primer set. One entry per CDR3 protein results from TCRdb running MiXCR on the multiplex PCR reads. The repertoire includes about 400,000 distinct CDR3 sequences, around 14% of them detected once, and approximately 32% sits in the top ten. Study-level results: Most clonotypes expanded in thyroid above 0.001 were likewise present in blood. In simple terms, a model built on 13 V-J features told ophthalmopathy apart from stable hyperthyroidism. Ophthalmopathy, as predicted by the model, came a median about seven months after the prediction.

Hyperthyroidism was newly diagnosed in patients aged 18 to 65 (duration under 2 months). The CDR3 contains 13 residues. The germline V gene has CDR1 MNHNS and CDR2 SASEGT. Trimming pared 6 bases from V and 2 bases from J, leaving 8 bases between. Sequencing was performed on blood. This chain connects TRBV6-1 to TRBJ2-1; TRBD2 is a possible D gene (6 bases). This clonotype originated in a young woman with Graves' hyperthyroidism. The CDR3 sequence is CASRRLAYNEQFF. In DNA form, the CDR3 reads TGTGCCAGCAGACGACTAGCCTACAATGAGCAGTTCTTC.